The 29 T cell receptor beta chains below all came from one sample that was sequenced in a study of T cells in Graves' hyperthyroidism and ophthalmopathy. Researchers amplified the TCR beta CDR3 regions from RNA transcripts. The HTBI primer set served for first-round RT-PCR of the TCR CDR3. Each CDR3 protein is one row after TCRdb ran MiXCR on the multiplex PCR reads. This sample yields around 56,000 distinct CDR3 sequences, of which about 53% are seen a single time; 2.5% to 3.5% belongs to the top ten. Material for sequencing was blood. These receptors were taken from a woman aged 55-69 years with Graves' ophthalmopathy.

This clonotype was picked up many times. The chain links TRBV7-6 to TRBJ1-4, with a tentative D call TRBD1 (6 bases). Germline-derived CDR1 and CDR2 are SGHVS and FNYEAQ. Between the trimmed V and J ends, which lost 3 bases and 4 bases, there was a span of 12 bases. There are 15 residues in the CDR3. In DNA form, the CDR3 reads TGTGCCAGCAGCTTCTCGGACAGTTATAATGAAAAACTGTTTTTT. It yields the protein CASSFSDSYNEKLFF.

On this clonotype: One end of the junction fails to match germline, which may point to a read error. This sequence joins TRBV6-6 and TRBJ1-1, with D hard to call. The CDR3 consists of 11 residues. CDR1 is MNHNY, CDR2 SVGAGI, per germline (reference sequence). The CDR3 DNA reads TGTGCCAGCAACGAGGGCACTGAAGCGTTCTTT. The encoded protein is CASNEGTEAFF.

In its sample, this clonotype ranks as medium-sized. The chain combines TRBV29-1 with TRBJ1-3; no definite D call. V dropped 4 bases and J dropped 4 bases, with 11 bases sitting between them. CDR3 length: 13 amino acids. Germline V gene data show CDR1 as SQVTM and CDR2 as ANQGSEA. CDR3 sequence (DNA): TGCAGCGTTGCGGACGGCAGGGGAAACACCATATATTTT. Its protein is CSVADGRGNTIYF.

This clonotype is medium-sized (0.01 to 0.1%) by share. V gene TRBV29-1 combines with J gene TRBJ2-7, with D maybe TRBD1 (6 bases). Trimming shortened V by 5 bases and J by 0 bases, and 8 bases separated the two germline ends. The CDR3 totals 12 residues. Germline-derived CDR1 and CDR2 are SQVTM and ANQGSEA. CDR3 in DNA: TGCAGCGTTAGGGACAACTCCTACGAGCAGTACTTC. Translating it yields CSVRDNSYEQYF.

The chain combines TRBV9 with TRBJ1-2; tentatively, D is TRBD1 (6 bases). Germline V gene lookup returns CDR1 SGDLS and CDR2 YYNGEE. The CDR3 extends over 15 amino acids. Trimming cost V 4 bases and J 3 bases, with 16 bases left between them. The CDR3 loop is CASSRGVGLDYGYTF. The DNA for the CDR3 is TGTGCCAGCAGCAGGGGGGTGGGGTTGGACTATGGCTACACCTTC.

This clonotype was seen repeatedly, ten times or more. The chain recombines TRBV7-9 with TRBJ2-1; D is uncertain. CDR1 and CDR2 from the germline V gene are SEHNR and FQNEAQ (reference sequence). V lost 9 bases and J 1 base, leaving 19 bases between the germline ends. The CDR3 is made up of 16 amino acids. Here the CDR3 reads CASCKPGLFSYNEQFF. The CDR3 DNA is TGTGCCAGTTGCAAACCGGGTTTGTTTTCCTACAATGAGCAGTTCTTC.

This clonotype was observed many times. The genes are TRBV7-3 and TRBJ2-1, with D perhaps matching TRBD1 (6 bases). Trimming stripped 3 bases from V and 12 bases from J, with 21 bases between. The length of the CDR3 is 15 residues. Germline loops: CDR1 SGHTA, CDR2 FQGTGA. Here the CDR3 DNA reads TGTGCCAGCAGCTTTCAGGGGACGGGGCCGATGGTGCAGTTCTTC. Translated: CASSFQGTGPMVQFF.

This clonotype was found many times. The genes are TRBV5-4 and TRBJ1-2; 7 nucleotides agree with TRBD1. After removal of 4 bases from V and 6 bases from J, the junction contained 9 bases not matched to a gene. CDR1 is SGHNT and CDR2 is YYREEE in the germline V gene (reference sequence). This CDR3 spans 14 amino acids. In DNA, the CDR3 is TGTGCCAGCAGCCAGGCCACAGGGGCGAATGGCTACACCTTC. This codes for CASSQATGANGYTF.

The chain employs TRBV29-1 and TRBJ2-1; 11 positions match TRBD2. There are 14 residues in the CDR3. Germline V lookup: CDR1 SQVTM, CDR2 ANQGSEA. With V trimmed by 3 bases and J by 4 bases, 2 bases remained unmatched. CDR3 coding DNA: TGCAGCGTTGAGACTAGCGGGACTTACAATGAGCAGTTCTTC. It yields the protein CSVETSGTYNEQFF.

The genes are TRBV7-3 and TRBJ2-7; TRBD1 aligns across 11 bases. From germline, CDR1 is SGHTA and CDR2 FQGTGA. The CDR3 covers 15 residues. Losses at the gene ends were 4 bases for V and 4 bases for J; bases not matched to a gene: 6. The chain's CDR3 is CASSSRTGGDYEQYF. The CDR3 coding sequence is TGTGCCAGCAGCTCCCGGACAGGGGGCGATTACGAGCAGTACTTC.

This chain connects TRBV7-8 to TRBJ1-6, with D unclear. V was cut by 5 bases and J by 7 bases, with 18 bases left in between. The germline CDR1 and CDR2 sequences are SGHVS and FQNEAQ. The CDR3 is 16 residues long. The chain's CDR3 is CASSGRAGGSNSPLHF. CDR3 sequence (DNA): TGTGCCAGCAGCGGGCGGGCGGGCGGAAGCAATTCACCCCTCCACTTT.

Only one count was recorded for this clonotype. The V call is TRBV5-1, the J call TRBJ1-5; D gene ambiguous. CDR3 size: 12 residues. The germline gives CDR1 SGHRS, CDR2 YFSETQ. Between the trimmed V and J ends, which lost 0 bases and 11 bases, there was a span of 9 bases. The CDR3 spells CASSLAGQTQHF. CDR3 sequence (DNA): TGCGCCAGCAGCTTGGCCGGGCAGACCCAGCATTTT. The entire variable domain, with the rest obtained from reference TRBV5-1 and TRBJ1-5, is as follows: KAGVTQTPRYLIKTRGQQVTLSCSPISGHRSVSWYQQTPGQGLQFLFEYFSETQRNKGNFPGRFSGRQFSNSRSEMNVSTLELGDSALYLCASSLAGQTQHFGDGTRLSIL.

The V and J genes are TRBV10-3 and TRBJ1-1; TRBD1 agrees at 7 bases. V shed 10 bases, J shed 3 bases, and the junction held 5 bases outside the gene matches. CDR3 size: 12 residues. In germline, CDR1 is ENHRY, CDR2 SYGVKD. The CDR3 protein is CATNRGDTEAFF. The DNA of the CDR3 is TGTGCCACCAACAGGGGAGACACTGAAGCTTTCTTT.

This clonotype was detected once. This chain joins TRBV10-3 and TRBJ2-7; 7 nucleotides align to TRBD1. V was clipped by 0 bases and J by 2 bases; unmatched bases: 7. Germline lookup yields CDR1 ENHRY and CDR2 SYGVKD. The CDR3 loop spans 16 amino acids. CDR3 protein: CAISESGRQGAYEQYF. The CDR3 DNA sequence: TGTGCCATCAGTGAGTCAGGGAGACAGGGAGCCTACGAGCAGTACTTC.

The sample holds a few counts of this clonotype. This CDR3 reads CASSLSKGMNEQYV. In nucleotides, the CDR3 is TGTGCCAGCAGCTTATCAAAGGGAATGAACGAGCAGTACGTC. J is TRBJ2-7 and V is TRBV7-3; no reliable D call. The CDR3 runs 14 residues. Germline assignment: CDR1 SGHTA and CDR2 FQGTGA. With 2 bases removed from V and 5 bases from J, the gap between germline ends came to 13 bases.

This clonotype was seen repeatedly, ten times or more. The genes are TRBV27 and TRBJ2-7; D is undetermined. Germline loops: CDR1 MNHEY, CDR2 SMNVEV (reference sequence). The length of the CDR3 is 13 residues. V dropped 4 bases and J dropped 2 bases, with 9 bases sitting between them. This CDR3 reads CASSYRVTYEQYF. Written as DNA, the CDR3 is TGTGCCAGCAGTTACCGGGTCACCTACGAGCAGTACTTC.

This clonotype was observed a single time. Since a much larger clone is just one base distant, this may be a read error. This chain joins TRBV27 and TRBJ2-3; tentatively, D is TRBD2 (6 bases). The CDR3 loop spans 16 amino acids. Germline assignment: CDR1 MNHEY and CDR2 SMNVEV (reference sequence). The CDR3 DNA sequence: TGTGCCAGCAGTTTATCCGATAGCGGTTTCACAGATATGCAGTATTTT. Translated: CASSLSDSGFTDMQYF.

Notes on this clonotype: This may come from a read error, since a much larger clone is one base off. The chain is built from TRBV7-6 and TRBJ2-5; D could derive from TRBD1 or TRBD2 (5 bases each). Germline CDR1 is SGHVS and CDR2 is FNYEAQ. V was pared by 6 bases and J by 4 bases, with 12 bases between. The CDR3 covers 13 residues. The DNA of the CDR3 is TGTGCCAGCAGTTGGGAAGGGACAGAGACCCAGTACTTC. Protein sequence: CASSWEGTETQYF.

This sequence joins TRBV15 and TRBJ1-6; 7 positions agree with TRBD1. With V trimmed by 2 bases and J by 7 bases, 5 bases remained unmatched. The germline CDR1 and CDR2 sequences are LNHNV and YYDKDF (reference sequence). This CDR3 comprises 15 residues. CDR3 sequence reads: CATSRHTGDNSPLHF. CDR3 sequence (DNA): TGTGCCACCAGCAGACATACAGGGGACAATTCACCCCTCCACTTT.

In its sample, this clonotype was seen many times. The genes are TRBV14 and TRBJ2-2, with 14 positions matching TRBD2. The CDR3 consists of 19 residues. In germline, CDR1 is SGHDN, CDR2 FVKESK. The V and J ends lost 4 bases and 1 base, in that order; junction bases with no gene match: 8. The CDR3 sequence: CASSLSLGLAGGNTGELFF. DNA of the CDR3: TGTGCCAGCAGCCTCAGCCTCGGACTAGCGGGAGGGAACACCGGGGAGCTGTTTTTT. The variable domain in full, with the rest retrieved from reference TRBV14 and TRBJ2-2, is EAGVTQFPSHSVIEKGQTVTLRCDPISGHDNLYWYRRVMGKEIKFLLHFVKESKQDESGMPNNRFLAERTGGTYSTLKVQPAELEDSGVYFCASSLSLGLAGGNTGELFFGEGSRLTVL.

This clonotype was recorded many times. The CDR3 sequence is CASSTRIVATNEKLFF. The CDR3 DNA reads TGTGCCAGCAGTACCCGAATCGTGGCAACTAATGAAAAACTGTTTTTT. The chain combines TRBV6-1 with TRBJ1-4, with no clear D. The V gene lost 5 bases and the J gene lost 0 bases, with 13 bases spanning the gap. This CDR3 spans 16 amino acids. Germline V gene sequence: CDR1 MNHNS, CDR2 SASEGT.

This clonotype was seen repeatedly, ten times or more. The J gene is TRBJ1-5, the V gene TRBV4-1; 8 bases align to TRBD1. With V trimmed by 0 bases and J by 2 bases, 6 bases remained unmatched. The germline CDR1 and CDR2 sequences are MGHRA and YSYEKL. This CDR3 is built from 17 residues. The DNA for the CDR3 is TGCGCCAGCAGCCAAGATCTGGGACAGGCGCGCAATCAGCCCCAGCATTTT. It is translated as CASSQDLGQARNQPQHF.

V is TRBV11-2 and J is TRBJ1-1, with a weak D call TRBD1 (6 bases). The CDR3 sequence is 11 residues long. The V gene's germline CDR1 is SGHAT and CDR2 FQNNGV. Trimming left V 4 bases short and J 13 bases short, with 13 bases between. For the CDR3, the DNA is TGTGCCAGCAGCTCCTGGACAGTCGGTTTCTTT. As protein: CASSSWTVGFF.

The sample holds many counts of this clonotype. The chain combines TRBV6-1 with TRBJ2-7; TRBD2 agrees at 8 bases. This CDR3 has 13 residues. CDR1 and CDR2 (germline): MNHNS, SASEGT. The junction had 9 bases not matched to a gene; V was cut back by 8 bases and J by 6 bases. The CDR3 spells CASVIGGAGEQYF. CDR3 coding DNA: TGTGCCAGCGTCATCGGGGGGGCCGGCGAGCAGTACTTC.

V and J are TRBV6-1 and TRBJ1-2; D is uncertain. With 7 bases removed from V and 4 bases from J, the gap between germline ends came to 13 bases. This CDR3 spans 13 amino acids. Germline V gene sequence: CDR1 MNHNS, CDR2 SASEGT. Here the CDR3 reads CASTTRAGYGYTF. In DNA form, the CDR3 reads TGTGCCAGCACCACCCGAGCGGGCTATGGCTACACCTTC.

CDR3 loop: CASSEGPGTQYF. The CDR3 region has the DNA TGCGCCAGCAGTGAGGGACCGGGTACGCAGTATTTT. This chain joins TRBV10-1 and TRBJ2-3, with unresolved D. This CDR3 contains 12 residues. The germline V and J ends were trimmed by 2 bases and 8 bases, with 8 bases remaining between them. Germline CDR1 is WNHNN and CDR2 is SYGVQD (reference sequence).

The sample holds many counts of this clonotype. The chain links TRBV9 to TRBJ2-3; D is uncertain. This CDR3 has 15 amino acids. Germline V lookup: CDR1 SGDLS, CDR2 YYNGEE. The V end lost 0 bases, the J end lost 3 bases, and 11 bases lay between the germline ends. The CDR3 bases are TGTGCCAGCAGCGTAGGTCCCCCAGAGACAGATACGCAGTATTTT. It encodes CASSVGPPETDTQYF.

This clonotype was seen a handful of times. The V gene is TRBV7-2, the J gene TRBJ2-1; D not resolved. Germline-derived CDR1 and CDR2 are SGHTA and FQGNSA. This CDR3 contains 13 residues. Trimming removed 3 bases at V and 6 bases at J, with 9 bases between. The CDR3: CASSLAPSNEQFF. The CDR3 DNA reads as TGTGCCAGCAGCTTGGCCCCCAGCAATGAGCAGTTCTTC.

The chain links TRBV20-1 to TRBJ2-7, with 14 bases aligning to TRBD2. The CDR3 runs to 17 residues. The V and J ends lost 1 base and 6 bases, in that order; junction bases with no gene match: 11. CDR1 is DFQATT, CDR2 SNEGSKA, per germline (reference sequence). CDR3 bases: TGCAGTGCTAGAGTCGGGACTAGCGGGAGCCCAGGGGGCGAGCAGTACTTC. Translated: CSARVGTSGSPGGEQYF.